This TCR beta chain was recovered during a study of blood T cell repertoires in COVID-19. Study at large: Sample material is recorded as cDNA or gDNA derived from T cells, B-cell-depleted T cells, or PBMCs.

Methods used by the authors: Nucleated cell number was recorded as an estimate derived from reference gene primer amplification. Method: immunoSEQ multiplex PCR; TCRdb's copy keeps in-frame clones and lacks some. V and J calls plus clone size are reproduced from that table; the DNA served to infer D and trimming. The sample includes about 240,000 clones, 70% to 75% of them seen just once. Germline CDR1 reads SGHDN; CDR2 reads FVKESK. V gave up 3 bases and J gave up 2 bases, with 19 bases separating them. The CDR3 sequence is 17 residues long. This chain uses TRBV14 with TRBJ1-1; D perhaps matches TRBD1 (5 bases). The sequence was obtained from a woman of 80 years or more with acute or convalescent COVID-19. Sequenced: peripheral blood. The CDR3 sequence: CASSHRRAAHVNTEAFF. The CDR3 nucleotides read TGTGCCAGCAGCCATCGCAGGGCAGCCCATGTCAACACTGAAGCTTTCTTT.